Below, 22 T cell receptor beta chains from the same sample are listed, as sequenced in a study of response to subunit inactivated influenza vaccine. MiXCR was run by TCRdb on the RT-PCR reads, yielding one entry per CDR3 protein. The sample consists of a few hundred thousand distinct CDR3 sequences, approximately 7.3% of them appearing once. Specimen: PBMCs from blood, collected about 24 months after vaccination. These receptors were collected from a man aged 45-69 years who received an inactivated influenza vaccine.

The J gene is TRBJ2-3, the V gene TRBV29-1, with 8 bases fitting TRBD2. This CDR3 has 14 amino acids. The germline gives CDR1 SQVTM, CDR2 ANQGSEA. Germline trimming cut 4 bases from V and 8 bases from J; bases unmatched to any gene: 11. CDR3 residues: CSVGLARGGGTQYF. DNA of the CDR3: TGCAGCGTTGGACTAGCGCGAGGGGGGGGTACGCAGTATTTT.

This clonotype was recorded at least ten times. The V and J genes are TRBV6-1 and TRBJ1-6; 9 nucleotides match TRBD1. In germline, CDR1 is MNHNS, CDR2 SASEGT. V was clipped by 5 bases and J by 9 bases; unmatched bases: 14. The CDR3 is 17 residues long. This CDR3 reads CASSQRSPGTGFSPLHF. DNA for the CDR3: TGTGCCAGCAGTCAACGCAGCCCCGGGACAGGGTTTTCACCCCTCCACTTT.

The rearrangement uses TRBV7-9 and TRBJ2-6, with D perhaps assigned TRBD1 or TRBD2 (5 bases each). The germline V and J ends were trimmed by 10 bases and 0 bases, with 10 bases remaining between them. Germline lookup yields CDR1 SEHNR and CDR2 FQNEAQ (reference sequence). This CDR3 contains 14 residues. CDR3 nucleotide sequence: TGTGCCAACGACGGGGCCTCTGGGGCCAACGTCCTGACTTTC. Protein sequence: CANDGASGANVLTF.

This rearrangement joins TRBV4-3 to TRBJ1-5; D gene unclear. The germline V gene has CDR1 LGHNA and CDR2 YSLEER. Deletions cut 0 bases from V and 2 bases from J, with 8 bases between. The CDR3 has 15 amino acids. CDR3 loop: CASSQEAQGNQPQHF. The CDR3 coding sequence is TGCGCCAGCAGCCAAGAGGCCCAGGGCAATCAGCCCCAGCATTTT.

This clonotype showed up many times. V usage is TRBV5-1 and J usage is TRBJ2-1; D not certain. With 0 bases removed from V and 8 bases from J, the gap between germline ends came to 12 bases. The CDR3 runs to 14 residues. Germline-derived CDR1 and CDR2 are SGHRS and YFSETQ. CDR3 DNA sequence: TGCGCCAGCAGCTTGGATGGGTTGTACGATGAGCAGTTCTTC. Translation gives CASSLDGLYDEQFF.

The rearrangement joins TRBV10-3 to TRBJ2-3, with D perhaps TRBD2 (6 bases). Trimming cost V 6 bases and J 4 bases, with 17 bases left between them. Germline V gives CDR1 ENHRY, CDR2 SYGVKD. CDR3 size: 15 residues. The CDR3 loop reads CAISEIVRLADTQYF. The CDR3, as DNA: TGTGCCATCAGCGAAATCGTACGACTAGCAGATACGCAGTATTTT.

This clonotype was counted at least ten times. The rearrangement joins TRBV4-1 to TRBJ2-1; D not resolved. CDR1 is MGHRA, CDR2 YSYEKL, per germline. This CDR3 is built from 13 residues. Trimming stripped 1 base from V and 4 bases from J, with 5 bases between. The CDR3 coding sequence is TGCGCCAGCAGCCAAGTCGATTACAATGAGCAGTTCTTC. Its protein product is CASSQVDYNEQFF.

This clonotype was detected ten times or more. V is TRBV3-1 and J is TRBJ1-2; no clear D gene. CDR1 LGHDT and CDR2 YNNKEL come from the germline V gene (reference sequence). Trimming shortened V by 4 bases and J by 8 bases, and 20 bases separated the two germline ends. The CDR3 extends over 15 amino acids. This chain's CDR3 is CASSPTMEGRGGYTF. The CDR3 DNA sequence: TGTGCCAGCAGCCCTACCATGGAAGGCCGCGGCGGCTACACCTTC.

This clonotype showed up many times. The chain uses TRBV20-1 and TRBJ2-3; D remains ambiguous. The germline CDR1 and CDR2 sequences are DFQATT and SNEGSKA (reference sequence). The V and J ends lost 0 bases and 0 bases respectively, with 10 bases between them. There are 15 residues in the CDR3. CDR3 loop: CSARDSGASTDTQYF. The CDR3 DNA sequence: TGCAGTGCTAGAGATTCAGGTGCTAGCACAGATACGCAGTATTTT.

The chain joins TRBV29-1 to TRBJ2-1; D ambiguous. Germline loops: CDR1 SQVTM, CDR2 ANQGSEA. There are 14 residues in the CDR3. Trimming took off 3 bases at V and 3 bases at J, with 12 bases between the two ends. DNA of the CDR3: TGCAGCGTTGATCGTGACCCTCTCTACAATGAGCAGTTCTTC. Residues: CSVDRDPLYNEQFF.

This clonotype was counted ten times or more. CDR3 residues: CASSFGQGTYNEQFF. Written as DNA, the CDR3 is TGCGCCAGCAGCTTCGGACAGGGGACCTACAATGAGCAGTTCTTC. The gene calls are TRBV5-1 and TRBJ2-1; TRBD1 matches 9 bases. This CDR3 spans 15 amino acids. J gave up 2 bases and V 2 bases, and 2 bases lay outside the gene matches. The germline CDR1 and CDR2 sequences are SGHRS and YFSETQ.

This clonotype was counted a few times. The rearrangement joins TRBV12-3 or TRBV12-4 to TRBJ2-7; D is unclear. The CDR3 has 13 residues. Trimming left V 6 bases short and J 2 bases short, with 11 bases between. Written as DNA, the CDR3 is TGTGCCAGCAGCGTTCTAGTAACCTACGAGCAGTACTTC. This translates into CASSVLVTYEQYF.

This clonotype was counted ten times or more. This chain joins TRBV29-1 and TRBJ2-2; TRBD2 agrees at 7 bases. After removal of 7 bases from V and 2 bases from J, the junction contained 7 bases not matched to a gene. CDR1 SQVTM and CDR2 ANQGSEA come from the germline V gene. CDR3 size: 14 residues. The CDR3 DNA reads TGCAGCGCCTTCACTAGCGCTAACACCGGGGAGCTGTTTTTT. This sequence encodes CSAFTSANTGELFF.

This CDR3 reads CATSEVAGSTGELFF. In DNA form, the CDR3 reads TGTGCCACCAGTGAGGTAGCGGGGTCCACCGGGGAGCTGTTTTTT. The gene calls are TRBV24-1 and TRBJ2-2, with 8 bases fitting TRBD2. CDR1 KGHDR and CDR2 SFDVKD come from the germline V gene. Trimming cost V 4 bases and J 4 bases; bases outside gene matches: 4. The CDR3 spans 15 residues.

V gene TRBV12-3 or TRBV12-4 combines with J gene TRBJ2-3; D unclear. V dropped 3 bases and J dropped 8 bases, with 6 bases sitting between them. The CDR3 has 11 residues. This CDR3 reads CASSLSPTQYF. The CDR3 DNA follows: TGTGCCAGCAGTTTGTCCCCTACGCAGTATTTT.

The sample holds a few counts of this clonotype. V and J are TRBV5-1 and TRBJ2-3; 7 nucleotides agree with TRBD1. Unmatched junction bases numbered 20, after V lost 0 bases and J lost 4 bases. This CDR3 comprises 20 residues. Germline assignment: CDR1 SGHRS and CDR2 YFSETQ. CDR3 coding DNA: TGCGCCAGCAGCTTGGTAGGCCACGCAGGCACAGGGGTTAGAGCAGATACGCAGTATTTT. Its translation is CASSLVGHAGTGVRADTQYF.

The table lists this clonotype with many counts. V usage is TRBV24-1 and J usage is TRBJ2-1; 9 bases are a match to TRBD1. The germline V gene has CDR1 KGHDR and CDR2 SFDVKD. The length of the CDR3 is 14 residues. J gave up 6 bases and V 7 bases, and 6 bases lay outside the gene matches. As DNA, the CDR3 is TGTGCCACCAGGGACAGGGGCCATTCCAATGAGCAGTTCTTC. Protein product: CATRDRGHSNEQFF.

Here the CDR3 reads CSAPVGPSGNTIYF. CDR3 nucleotides: TGCAGTGCTCCTGTCGGGCCCTCTGGAAACACCATATATTTT. This chain joins TRBV20-1 and TRBJ1-3; D gene ambiguous. With 5 bases removed from V and 0 bases from J, the gap between germline ends came to 11 bases. From germline, CDR1 is DFQATT and CDR2 SNEGSKA (reference sequence). This CDR3 region has 14 residues.

The genes are TRBV21-1 and TRBJ1-1. TRBV21-1 is termed a pseudogene. The CDR3 spans 15 residues. DNA for the CDR3: TGTGCCAGCAGCAATCAGGCAGGCCCCTACACTGAAGCTTTCTTT. It is translated as CASSNQAGPYTEAFF.

This clonotype was found many times. V usage is TRBV5-1 and J usage is TRBJ2-5, with 7 bases lining up with TRBD2. V dropped 4 bases and J dropped 4; count of bases not matched to a gene: 13. The CDR3 is 16 residues long. Germline V gives CDR1 SGHRS, CDR2 YFSETQ. CDR3 coding DNA: TGCGCCAGCAGCCCGACTAGCAACCGCCGGGGAGAGACCCAGTACTTC. It translates to CASSPTSNRRGETQYF. The full variable domain, its missing parts supplied by reference TRBV5-1 and TRBJ2-5, is KAGVTQTPRYLIKTRGQQVTLSCSPISGHRSVSWYQQTPGQGLQFLFEYFSETQRNKGNFPGRFSGRQFSNSRSEMNVSTLELGDSALYLCASSPTSNRRGETQYFGPGTRLLVL.

This clonotype came up many times. The chain is built from TRBV5-1 and TRBJ2-3; maybe TRBD2 (6 bases). The CDR3 is made up of 16 amino acids. The ends were cut back, 0 bases at V and 0 bases at J, with 11 bases in the middle. Germline V gives CDR1 SGHRS, CDR2 YFSETQ. The CDR3, as DNA: TGCGCCAGCAGCTTGGCCTCAGGGACTAGCACAGATACGCAGTATTTT. Its translation: CASSLASGTSTDTQYF.

This clonotype was seen a few times. This chain connects TRBV4-2 to TRBJ2-5; D is ambiguous. The length of the CDR3 is 15 residues. V was cut by 0 bases and J by 0 bases, with 8 bases left in between. CDR1 and CDR2 (germline): LGHNA, YNFKEQ. The CDR3 region is CASSQDLRDQETQYF. In DNA form, the CDR3 reads TGTGCCAGCAGCCAAGATTTGCGAGACCAAGAGACCCAGTACTTC.